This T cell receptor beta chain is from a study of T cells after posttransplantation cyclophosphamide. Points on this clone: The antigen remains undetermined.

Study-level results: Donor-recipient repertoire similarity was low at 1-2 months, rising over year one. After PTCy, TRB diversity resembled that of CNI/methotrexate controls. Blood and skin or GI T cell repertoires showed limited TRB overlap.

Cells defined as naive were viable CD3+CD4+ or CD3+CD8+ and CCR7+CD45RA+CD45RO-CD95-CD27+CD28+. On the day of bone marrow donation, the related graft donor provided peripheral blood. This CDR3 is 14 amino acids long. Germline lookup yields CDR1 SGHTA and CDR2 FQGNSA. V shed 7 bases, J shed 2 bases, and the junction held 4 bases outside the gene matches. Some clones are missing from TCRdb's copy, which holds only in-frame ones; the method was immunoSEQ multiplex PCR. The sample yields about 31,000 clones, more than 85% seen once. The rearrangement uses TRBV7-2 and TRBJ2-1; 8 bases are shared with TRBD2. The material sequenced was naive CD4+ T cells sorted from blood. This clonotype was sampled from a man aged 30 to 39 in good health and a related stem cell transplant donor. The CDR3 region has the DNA TGTGCCAGCAAACGGGGGGGAACCTACAATGAGCAGTTCTTC. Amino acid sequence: CASKRGGTYNEQFF.